The 12 T cell receptor beta chains given below trace back to one sample, sequenced in a study of response to subunit inactivated influenza vaccine. Using its own MiXCR run on the RT-PCR reads, TCRdb lists one record per CDR3 protein. The sample records around 760,000 distinct CDR3 sequences, approximately 13% being singletons. Sequenced here: PBMCs from blood, sampled around 15 days before vaccination. These receptors were collected from a man aged 50-59 years who received an inactivated influenza vaccine.

This clonotype was observed a handful of times. The rearrangement links TRBV20-1 to TRBJ2-7; D is undetermined. There are 14 residues in the CDR3. Trimming pared 5 bases from V and 0 bases from J, leaving 14 bases between. From germline, CDR1 is DFQATT and CDR2 SNEGSKA (reference sequence). The CDR3 loop is CSAPDKFDSYEQYF. CDR3 sequence (DNA): TGCAGTGCTCCGGATAAATTCGACTCCTACGAGCAGTACTTC.

Only a few counts were recorded for this clonotype. The chain recombines TRBV24-1 with TRBJ1-2; tentative D call: TRBD1 (5 bases). Trimming shortened V by 5 bases and J by 4 bases, and 10 bases separated the two germline ends. The CDR3 is made up of 13 amino acids. Germline values: CDR1 KGHDR, CDR2 SFDVKD. DNA for the CDR3: TGTGCCACCAGTGGCGGGACGGCCTATGGCTACACCTTC. It codes for CATSGGTAYGYTF.

This clonotype was seen more than once but under ten times. The chain uses TRBV29-1 and TRBJ2-2; 8 bases map to TRBD2. Per germline, CDR1 SQVTM and CDR2 ANQGSEA. The trim removed 1 base at V and 3 bases at J, leaving 7 bases unmatched. The CDR3 runs 16 residues. The CDR3 DNA reads as TGCAGCGTTGAAGCCGGGCGGGAGGTCGACACCGGGGAGCTGTTTTTT. Protein sequence: CSVEAGREVDTGELFF.

This clonotype was observed a few times. The V gene is TRBV28, the J gene TRBJ2-5; 9 nucleotides line up with TRBD1. The V gene's germline CDR1 is MDHEN and CDR2 SYDVKM. Germline trimming cut 5 bases from V and 5 bases from J; bases unmatched to any gene: 12. The CDR3 has 16 amino acids. The CDR3 DNA reads TGTGCCAGCAGTCCATACGGGACAGGGTTTGGGGAGACCCAGTACTTC. The encoded protein is CASSPYGTGFGETQYF.

This clonotype was detected only a few times. V is TRBV20-1 and J is TRBJ2-7, with a weak D call TRBD2 (5 bases). Trimming took 5 bases from V and 0 from J, leaving 14 bases between them. CDR1 is DFQATT and CDR2 is SNEGSKA in the germline V gene (reference sequence). The CDR3 length is 14 residues. CDR3 DNA: TGCAGTGCTGGCCCCTCGACTATCTCCTACGAGCAGTACTTC. Protein: CSAGPSTISYEQYF.

This clonotype appeared once. The V and J genes are TRBV2 and TRBJ2-7, with TRBD2 matching over 11 bases. This CDR3 region has 15 residues. CDR1 and CDR2 (germline): SNHLY, FYNNEI. V trimming: 4 bases; J trimming: 2 bases; junction bases outside the gene matches: 4. In DNA form, the CDR3 reads TGTGCCAGCAGTGGGGCTAGCGGGGGGCCCTACGAGCAGTACTTC. Translation gives CASSGASGGPYEQYF.

This rearrangement joins TRBV9 to TRBJ2-7; unclear D gene. V lost 0 bases to trimming and J lost 0 bases, with 10 bases between them. This CDR3 region has 15 residues. Looked up from germline, CDR1 is SGDLS and CDR2 is YYNGEE. Written as DNA, the CDR3 is TGTGCCAGCAGCGTAGGAGCAGGTCGCTCCTACGAGCAGTACTTC. This sequence encodes CASSVGAGRSYEQYF.

The rearrangement joins TRBV6-2 or TRBV6-3 to TRBJ1-5, with unresolved D. Trimming removed 2 bases from V and 2 bases from J, with 13 bases in between. The CDR3 has 16 residues. The germline gives CDR1 MNHEY, CDR2 SVGEGT. In nucleotides, the CDR3 is TGTGCCAGCAGTTACAGGCGTACTCTCGGCAATCAGCCCCAGCATTTT. This translates into CASSYRRTLGNQPQHF.

The chain links TRBV27 to TRBJ1-5; D uncertain. CDR1 is MNHEY and CDR2 is SMNVEV in the germline V gene (reference sequence). V was clipped by 3 bases and J by 2 bases, with 11 bases between them. The CDR3 consists of 15 residues. The DNA for the CDR3 is TGTGCCAGCAGTTTTCTCAGCCTTGGCAATCAGCCCCAGCATTTT. It codes for CASSFLSLGNQPQHF.

This clonotype was counted at least ten times. The rearrangement links TRBV6-1 to TRBJ1-5; no clear D gene. Per germline, CDR1 MNHNS and CDR2 SASEGT. The CDR3 runs to 15 residues. V lost 6 bases to trimming and J lost 0 bases, with 12 bases between them. The CDR3 region has the DNA TGTGCCAGCAGCCCCGGATCCGATAGCAATCAGCCCCAGCATTTT. Amino acids: CASSPGSDSNQPQHF.

This clonotype was seen only a few times. The V gene is TRBV20-1, the J gene TRBJ2-1, with TRBD1 as a possible D gene (6 bases). The ends were cut back, 0 bases at V and 10 bases at J, with 28 bases in the middle. The length of the CDR3 is 18 residues. Germline CDR1 reads DFQATT; CDR2 reads SNEGSKA (reference sequence). The CDR3 protein is CSARDWGSRGTTRVEQFF. Written as DNA, the CDR3 is TGCAGTGCTAGAGATTGGGGTAGTAGGGGGACAACCAGAGTCGAGCAGTTCTTC.

This clonotype was counted a few times. The J gene is TRBJ2-7, the V gene TRBV20-1; 7 nucleotides match TRBD1. The germline gives CDR1 DFQATT, CDR2 SNEGSKA (reference sequence). V was clipped by 4 bases and J by 0 bases; unmatched bases: 6. The CDR3 runs to 14 residues. The CDR3 reads CSAKGQRSSYEQYF. As DNA, the CDR3 is TGCAGTGCTAAGGGACAGAGGAGCTCCTACGAGCAGTACTTC.